This entry lists 3 T cell receptor beta chains sequenced from one sample in a study of cytomegalovirus exposure and HLA in healthy donors (dated by TCRdb to about 2017). Libraries were constructed by the immunoSEQ multiplex PCR assay. A mixture of 60 forward primers for TCR Vbeta segments and 13 reverse primers for TCR Jbeta segments was used in the multiplex PCR. TCRdb re-hosts the immuneACCESS table, in-frame sequences only. Its copies lack some clones; in the studies checked, an unresolved V gene accounts for under half of them, and the cause for the rest is not known. This sample's listing comprises around 100,000 clones. The top ten clonotypes cover around 3.4% of the sample. Specimen: PBMCs. These receptors were taken from a man aged 25-40 years in good health and CMV-seronegative.

The chain has TRBV5-4 and TRBJ2-2; 8 positions agree with TRBD2. This CDR3 spans 15 amino acids. V shed 4 bases, J shed 5 bases, and the junction held 7 bases outside the gene matches. Looked up from germline, CDR1 is SGHNT and CDR2 is YYREEE (reference sequence). The CDR3: CASSPLAGGTGELFF. The CDR3 nucleotides read TGTGCCAGCAGCCCGCTCGCGGGGGGAACCGGGGAGCTGTTTTTT.

The chain has TRBV6-5 and TRBJ1-2; 8 bases align to TRBD1. V shed 5 bases, J shed 4 bases, and the junction held 9 bases outside the gene matches. This CDR3 spans 15 amino acids. Germline lookup yields CDR1 MNHEY and CDR2 SVGAGI. Written as DNA, the CDR3 is TGTGCCAGCAGTCGGACTCTGGACAGGGCCTATGGCTACACCTTC. Residues: CASSRTLDRAYGYTF.

The CDR3 spells CASSLTSGASYEQYF. For the CDR3, the DNA is TGTGCCAGCAGCTTGACGAGCGGGGCTTCCTACGAGCAGTACTTC. The chain couples TRBV11-3 to TRBJ2-7; TRBD2 aligns across 7 bases. This CDR3 is built from 15 residues. Germline assignment: CDR1 SGHNT and CDR2 YENEEA. V lost 3 bases to trimming and J lost 1 base; unmatched junction nucleotides: 6.